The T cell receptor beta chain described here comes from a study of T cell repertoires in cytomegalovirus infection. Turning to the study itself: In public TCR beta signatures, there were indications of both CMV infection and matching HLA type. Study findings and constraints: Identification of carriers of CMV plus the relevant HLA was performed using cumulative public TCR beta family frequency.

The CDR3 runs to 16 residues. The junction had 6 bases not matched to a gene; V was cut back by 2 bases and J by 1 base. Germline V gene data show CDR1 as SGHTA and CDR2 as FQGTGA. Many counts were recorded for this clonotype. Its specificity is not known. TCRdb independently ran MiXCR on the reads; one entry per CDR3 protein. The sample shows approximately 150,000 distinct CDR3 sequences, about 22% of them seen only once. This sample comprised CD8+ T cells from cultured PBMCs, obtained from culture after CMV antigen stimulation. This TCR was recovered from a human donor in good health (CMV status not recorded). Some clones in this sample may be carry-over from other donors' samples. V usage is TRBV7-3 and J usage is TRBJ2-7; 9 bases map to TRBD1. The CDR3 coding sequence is TGTGCCAGCAGCTTAGACAGGACAGGGGCGTCCTACGAGCAGTACTTC. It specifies CASSLDRTGASYEQYF.